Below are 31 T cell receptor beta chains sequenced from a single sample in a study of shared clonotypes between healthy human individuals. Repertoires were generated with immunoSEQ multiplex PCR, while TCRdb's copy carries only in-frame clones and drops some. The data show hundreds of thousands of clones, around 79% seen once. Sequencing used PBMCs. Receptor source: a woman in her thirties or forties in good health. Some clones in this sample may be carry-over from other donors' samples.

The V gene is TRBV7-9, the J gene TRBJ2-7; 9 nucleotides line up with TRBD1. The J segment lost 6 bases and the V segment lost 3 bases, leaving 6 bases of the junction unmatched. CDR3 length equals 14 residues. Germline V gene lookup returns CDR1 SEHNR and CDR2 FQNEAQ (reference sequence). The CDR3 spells CASSFPGQGGEQYF. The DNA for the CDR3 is TGTGCCAGCAGCTTCCCGGGACAGGGTGGCGAGCAGTACTTC.

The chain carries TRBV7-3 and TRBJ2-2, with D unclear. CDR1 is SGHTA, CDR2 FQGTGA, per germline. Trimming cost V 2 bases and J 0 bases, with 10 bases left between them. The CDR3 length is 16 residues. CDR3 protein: CASSLWPGANTGELFF. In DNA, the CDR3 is TGTGCCAGCAGCTTATGGCCTGGCGCGAACACCGGGGAGCTGTTTTTT. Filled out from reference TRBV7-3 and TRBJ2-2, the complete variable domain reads GAGVSQTPSNKVTEKGKYVELRCDPISGHTALYWYRQSLGQGPEFLIYFQGTGAADDSGLPNDRFFAVRPEGSVSTLKIQRTERGDSAVYLCASSLWPGANTGELFFGEGSRLTVL.

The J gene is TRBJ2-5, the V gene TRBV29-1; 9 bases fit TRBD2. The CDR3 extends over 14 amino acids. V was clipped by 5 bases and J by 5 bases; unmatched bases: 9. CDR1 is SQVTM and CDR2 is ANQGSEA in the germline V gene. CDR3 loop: CSVKSSGSGETQYF. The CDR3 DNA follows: TGCAGCGTTAAAAGTAGCGGGAGTGGGGAGACCCAGTACTTC.

This CDR3 is CASSPKPGLAHYEQYF. The CDR3 DNA follows: TGCGCCAGCAGTCCTAAACCGGGACTAGCTCATTACGAGCAGTACTTC. The V and J genes are TRBV4-1 and TRBJ2-7; 9 positions match TRBD2. With V trimmed by 6 bases and J by 4 bases, 13 bases remained unmatched. The CDR3 spans 16 residues. The germline gives CDR1 MGHRA, CDR2 YSYEKL.

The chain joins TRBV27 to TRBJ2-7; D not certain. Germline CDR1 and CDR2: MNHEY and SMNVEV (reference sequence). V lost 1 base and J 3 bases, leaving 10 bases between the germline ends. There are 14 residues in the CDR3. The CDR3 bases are TGTGCCAGCAGTTTATTTTCAGACCGCTACGAGCAGTACTTC. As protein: CASSLFSDRYEQYF.

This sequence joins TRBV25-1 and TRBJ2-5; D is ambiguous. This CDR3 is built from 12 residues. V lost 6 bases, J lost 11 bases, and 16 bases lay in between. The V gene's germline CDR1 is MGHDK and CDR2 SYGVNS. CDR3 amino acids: CASSNVGVLQYF. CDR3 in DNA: TGTGCCAGCAGCAACGTTGGGGTTTTGCAGTACTTC.

The CDR3 region has the DNA TGTGCCAGCAGTGAGGCCATAGCCAAAAACATTCAGTACTTC. This encodes CASSEAIAKNIQYF. The rearrangement links TRBV6-1 to TRBJ2-4; D gene uncertain. The CDR3 is made up of 14 amino acids. Trimming stripped 3 bases from V and 0 bases from J, with 6 bases between. CDR1 MNHNS and CDR2 SASEGT come from the germline V gene.

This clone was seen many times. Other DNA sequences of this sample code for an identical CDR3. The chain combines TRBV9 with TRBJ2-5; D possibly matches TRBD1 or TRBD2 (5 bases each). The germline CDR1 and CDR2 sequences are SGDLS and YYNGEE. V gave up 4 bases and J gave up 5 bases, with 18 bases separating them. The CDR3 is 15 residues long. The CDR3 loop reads CASSISGALTETQYF. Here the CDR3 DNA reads TGTGCCAGCAGCATCTCCGGGGCCCTAACTGAGACCCAGTACTTC.

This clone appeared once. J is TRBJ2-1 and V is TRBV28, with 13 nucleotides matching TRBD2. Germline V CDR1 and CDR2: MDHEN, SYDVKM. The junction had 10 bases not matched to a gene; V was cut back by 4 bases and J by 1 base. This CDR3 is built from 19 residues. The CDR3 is CASSSPGLAGRASYNEQFF. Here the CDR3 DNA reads TGTGCCAGCAGTTCTCCGGGACTAGCGGGAAGGGCGTCCTACAATGAGCAGTTCTTC.

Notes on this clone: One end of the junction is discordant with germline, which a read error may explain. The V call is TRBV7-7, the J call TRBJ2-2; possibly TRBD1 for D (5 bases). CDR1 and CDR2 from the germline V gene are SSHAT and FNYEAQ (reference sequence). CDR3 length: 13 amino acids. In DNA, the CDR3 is TGTGCTAGCAGCTCAGGGATCTCCGGGGAGCTGTTTTTT. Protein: CASSSGISGELFF.

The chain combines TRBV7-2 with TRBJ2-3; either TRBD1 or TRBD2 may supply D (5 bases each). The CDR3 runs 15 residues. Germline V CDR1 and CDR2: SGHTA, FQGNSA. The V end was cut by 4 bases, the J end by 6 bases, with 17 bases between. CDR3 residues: CASSSRSGGADTQYF. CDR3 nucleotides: TGTGCCAGCAGCTCCCGCAGTGGGGGTGCGGATACGCAGTATTTT.

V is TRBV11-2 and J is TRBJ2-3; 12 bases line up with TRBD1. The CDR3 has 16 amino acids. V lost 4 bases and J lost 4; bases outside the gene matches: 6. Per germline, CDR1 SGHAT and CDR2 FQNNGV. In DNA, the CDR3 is TGTGCCAGCAGCTCTCCGGGACAGGGGGCGGCAGATACGCAGTATTTT. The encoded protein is CASSSPGQGAADTQYF.

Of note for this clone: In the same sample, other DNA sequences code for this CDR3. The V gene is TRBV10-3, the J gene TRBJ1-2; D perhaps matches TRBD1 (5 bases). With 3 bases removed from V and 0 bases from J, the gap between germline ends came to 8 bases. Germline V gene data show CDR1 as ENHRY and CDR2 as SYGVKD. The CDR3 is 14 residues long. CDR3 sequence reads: CAISERGPNYGYTF. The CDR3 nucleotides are TGTGCCATCAGTGAAAGGGGACCTAACTATGGCTACACCTTC.

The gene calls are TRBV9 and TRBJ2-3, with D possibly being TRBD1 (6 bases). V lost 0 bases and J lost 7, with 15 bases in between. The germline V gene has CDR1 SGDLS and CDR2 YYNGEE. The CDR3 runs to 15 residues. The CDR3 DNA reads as TGTGCCAGCAGCGTAGGACAGGCGCCCGGATATACGCAGTATTTT. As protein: CASSVGQAPGYTQYF.

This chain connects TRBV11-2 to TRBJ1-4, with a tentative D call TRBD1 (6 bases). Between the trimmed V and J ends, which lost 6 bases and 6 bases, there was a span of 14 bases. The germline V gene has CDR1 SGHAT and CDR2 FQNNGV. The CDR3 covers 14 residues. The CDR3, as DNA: TGTGCCAGCAGACCGTCGGGGGCGCATGAAAAACTGTTTTTT. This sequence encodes CASRPSGAHEKLFF.

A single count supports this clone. The CDR3 here is CASSLDLRSGNTIYF. The DNA for the CDR3 is TGTGCCAGCTCACTAGACCTCCGCTCTGGAAACACCATATATTTT. The V and J genes are TRBV18 and TRBJ1-3; D is unclear. This CDR3 spans 15 amino acids. Germline V gene sequence: CDR1 KGHSH, CDR2 LQKENI. Trimming shortened V by 4 bases and J by 0 bases, and 10 bases separated the two germline ends. Full variable domain (missing parts from reference TRBV18 and TRBJ1-3): NAGVMQNPRHLVRRRGQEARLRCSPMKGHSHVYWYRQLPEEGLKFMVYLQKENIIDESGMPKERFSAEFPKEGPSILRIQQVVRGDSAAYFCASSLDLRSGNTIYFGEGSWLTVV.

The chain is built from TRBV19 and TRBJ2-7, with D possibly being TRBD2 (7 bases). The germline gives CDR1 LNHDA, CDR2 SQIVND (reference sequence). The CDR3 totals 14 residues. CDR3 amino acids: CIWRGGEIVWEQYF. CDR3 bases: TGTATATGGAGGGGGGGCGAAATCGTATGGGAGCAGTACTTC.

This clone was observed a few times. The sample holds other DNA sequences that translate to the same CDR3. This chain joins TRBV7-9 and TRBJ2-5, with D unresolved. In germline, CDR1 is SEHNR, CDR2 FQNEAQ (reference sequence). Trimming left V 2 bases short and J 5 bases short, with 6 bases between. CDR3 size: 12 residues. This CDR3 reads CASSLLGETQYF. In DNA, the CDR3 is TGTGCCAGCAGCTTATTGGGGGAGACCCAGTACTTC.

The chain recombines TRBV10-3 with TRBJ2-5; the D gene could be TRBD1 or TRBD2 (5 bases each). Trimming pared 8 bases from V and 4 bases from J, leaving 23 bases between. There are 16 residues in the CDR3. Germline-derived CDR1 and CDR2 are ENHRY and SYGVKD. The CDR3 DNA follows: TGTGCCATCTCGGCAGGGTGGGGAGATATGGGAGAGACCCAGTACTTC. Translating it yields CAISAGWGDMGETQYF.

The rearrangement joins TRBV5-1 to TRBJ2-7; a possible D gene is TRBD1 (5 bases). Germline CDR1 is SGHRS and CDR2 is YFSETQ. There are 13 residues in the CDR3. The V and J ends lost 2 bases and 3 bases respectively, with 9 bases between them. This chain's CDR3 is CASSLDRIYEQYF. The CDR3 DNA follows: TGCGCCAGCAGCTTAGACAGAATCTACGAGCAGTACTTC.

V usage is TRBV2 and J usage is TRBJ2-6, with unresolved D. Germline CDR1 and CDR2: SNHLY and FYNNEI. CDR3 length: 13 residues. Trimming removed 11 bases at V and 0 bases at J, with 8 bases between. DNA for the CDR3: TGTGCCTCCCGGAGCTCTGGGGCCAACGTCCTGACTTTC. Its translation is CASRSSGANVLTF.

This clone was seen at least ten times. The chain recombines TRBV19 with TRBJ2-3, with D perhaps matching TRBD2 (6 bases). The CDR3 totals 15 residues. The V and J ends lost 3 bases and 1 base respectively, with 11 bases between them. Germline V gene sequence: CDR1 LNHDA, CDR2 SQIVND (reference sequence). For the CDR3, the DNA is TGTGCCAGTAGTATTAGGAGGGCTGGCACAGATACGCAGTATTTT. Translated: CASSIRRAGTDTQYF.

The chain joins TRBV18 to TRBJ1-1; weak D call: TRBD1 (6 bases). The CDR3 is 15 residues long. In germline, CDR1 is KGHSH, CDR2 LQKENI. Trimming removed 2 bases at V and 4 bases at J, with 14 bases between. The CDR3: CASSPELGGGTEAFF. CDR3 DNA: TGTGCCAGCTCACCAGAGTTGGGGGGCGGCACTGAAGCTTTCTTT.

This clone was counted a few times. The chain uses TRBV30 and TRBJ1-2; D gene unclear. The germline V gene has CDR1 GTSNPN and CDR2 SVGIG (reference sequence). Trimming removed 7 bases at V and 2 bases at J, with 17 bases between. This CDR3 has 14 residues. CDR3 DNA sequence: TGTGCCTCTACTCCCGGTTCGGAGAACTATGGCTACACCTTC. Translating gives CASTPGSENYGYTF. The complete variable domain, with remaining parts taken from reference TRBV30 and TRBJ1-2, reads SQTIHQWPATLVQPVGSPLSLECTVEGTSNPNLYWYRQAAGRGLQLLFYSVGIGQISSEVPQNLSASRPQDRQFILSSKKLLLSDSGFYLCASTPGSENYGYTFGSGTRLTVV.

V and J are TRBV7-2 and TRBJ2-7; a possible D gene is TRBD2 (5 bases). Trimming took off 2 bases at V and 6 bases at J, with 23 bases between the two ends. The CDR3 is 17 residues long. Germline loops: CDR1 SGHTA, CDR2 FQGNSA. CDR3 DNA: TGTGCCAGCAGCTTAAGCTATCAACTAGGGTATAACCGCGAGCAGTACTTC. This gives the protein CASSLSYQLGYNREQYF.

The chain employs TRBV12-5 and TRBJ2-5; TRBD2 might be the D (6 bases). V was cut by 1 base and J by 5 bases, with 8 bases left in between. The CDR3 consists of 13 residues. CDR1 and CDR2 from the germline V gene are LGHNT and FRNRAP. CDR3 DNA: TGTGCTAGTGGTTTGGCGGGAGTTGAGACCCAGTACTTC. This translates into CASGLAGVETQYF.

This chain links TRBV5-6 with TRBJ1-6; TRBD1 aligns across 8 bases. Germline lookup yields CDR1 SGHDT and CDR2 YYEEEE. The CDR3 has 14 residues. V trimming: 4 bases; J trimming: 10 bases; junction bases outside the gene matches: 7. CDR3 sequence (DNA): TGTGCCAGCAGCCCTGGACAGGGTCGGTCACCCCTCCACTTT. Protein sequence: CASSPGQGRSPLHF.

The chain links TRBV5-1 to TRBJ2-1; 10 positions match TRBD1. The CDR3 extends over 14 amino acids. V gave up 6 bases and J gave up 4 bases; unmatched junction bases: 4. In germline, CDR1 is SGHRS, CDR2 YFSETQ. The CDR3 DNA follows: TGCGCCAGCAACCGACAGGGGGCTTACAATGAGCAGTTCTTC. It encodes CASNRQGAYNEQFF.

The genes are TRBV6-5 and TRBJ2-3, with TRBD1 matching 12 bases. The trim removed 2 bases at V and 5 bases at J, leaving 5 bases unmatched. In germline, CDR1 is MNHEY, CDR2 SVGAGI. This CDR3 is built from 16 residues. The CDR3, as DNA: TGTGCCAGCAGTTACCCCGGGACAGGGGGCATAGATACGCAGTATTTT. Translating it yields CASSYPGTGGIDTQYF.

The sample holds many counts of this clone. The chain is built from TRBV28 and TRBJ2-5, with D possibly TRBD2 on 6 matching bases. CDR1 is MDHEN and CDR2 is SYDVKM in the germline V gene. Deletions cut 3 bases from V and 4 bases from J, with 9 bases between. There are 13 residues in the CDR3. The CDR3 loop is CASSLRLGETQYF. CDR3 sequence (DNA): TGTGCCAGCAGTTTGCGACTAGGAGAGACCCAGTACTTC.

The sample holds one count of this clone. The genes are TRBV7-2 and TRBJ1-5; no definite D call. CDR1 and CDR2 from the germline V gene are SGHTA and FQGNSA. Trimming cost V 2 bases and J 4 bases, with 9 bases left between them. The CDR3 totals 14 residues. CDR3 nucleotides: TGTGCCAGCAGCTTAAGACGATCGAATCAGCCCCAGCATTTT. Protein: CASSLRRSNQPQHF.